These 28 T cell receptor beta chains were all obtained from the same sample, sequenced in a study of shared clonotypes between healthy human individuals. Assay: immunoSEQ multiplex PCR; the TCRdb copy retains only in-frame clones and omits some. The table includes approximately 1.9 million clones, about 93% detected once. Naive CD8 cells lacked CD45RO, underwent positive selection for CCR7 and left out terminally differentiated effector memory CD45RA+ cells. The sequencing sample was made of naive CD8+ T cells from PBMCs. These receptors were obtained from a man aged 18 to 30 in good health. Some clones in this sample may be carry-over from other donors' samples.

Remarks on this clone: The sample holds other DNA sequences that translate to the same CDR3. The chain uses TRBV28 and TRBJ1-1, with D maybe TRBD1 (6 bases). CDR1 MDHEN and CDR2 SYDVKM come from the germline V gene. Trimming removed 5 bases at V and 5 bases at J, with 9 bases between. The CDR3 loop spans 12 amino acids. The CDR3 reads CASSLRGTEAFF. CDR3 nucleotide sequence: TGTGCCAGCAGTCTCAGGGGTACTGAAGCTTTCTTT.

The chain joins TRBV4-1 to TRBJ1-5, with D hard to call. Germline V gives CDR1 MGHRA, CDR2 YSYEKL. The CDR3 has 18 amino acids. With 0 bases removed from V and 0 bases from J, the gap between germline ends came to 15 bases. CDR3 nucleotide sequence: TGCGCCAGCAGCCAAGAGGCAGGAGACCTATATAGCAATCAGCCCCAGCATTTT. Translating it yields CASSQEAGDLYSNQPQHF.

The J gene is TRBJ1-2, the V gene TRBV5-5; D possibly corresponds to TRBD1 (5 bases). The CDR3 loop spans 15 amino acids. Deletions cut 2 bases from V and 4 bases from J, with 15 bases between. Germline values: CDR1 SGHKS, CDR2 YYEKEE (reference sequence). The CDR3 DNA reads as TGTGCCAGCAGCTTAGCCATAGGAAGGGGCTATGGCTACACCTTC. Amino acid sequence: CASSLAIGRGYGYTF.

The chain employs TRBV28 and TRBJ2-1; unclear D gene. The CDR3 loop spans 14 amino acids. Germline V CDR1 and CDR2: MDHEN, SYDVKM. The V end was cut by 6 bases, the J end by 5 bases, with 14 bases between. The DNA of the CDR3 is TGTGCCAGCAGCCCGGTTCCTGGGAACAATGAGCAGTTCTTC. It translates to CASSPVPGNNEQFF. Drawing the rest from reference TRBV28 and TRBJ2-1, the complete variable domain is DVKVTQSSRYLVKRTGEKVFLECVQDMDHENMFWYRQDPGLGLRLIYFSYDVKMKEKGDIPEGYSVSREKKERFSLILESASTNQTSMYLCASSPVPGNNEQFFGPGTRLTVL.

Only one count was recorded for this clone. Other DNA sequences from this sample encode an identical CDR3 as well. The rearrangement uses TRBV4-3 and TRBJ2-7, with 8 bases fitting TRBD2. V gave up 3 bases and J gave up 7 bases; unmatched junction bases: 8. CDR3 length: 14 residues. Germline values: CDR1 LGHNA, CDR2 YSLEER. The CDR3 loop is CASSQGGLAGEQYF. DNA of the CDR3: TGCGCCAGCAGCCAGGGCGGACTAGCTGGGGAGCAGTACTTC.

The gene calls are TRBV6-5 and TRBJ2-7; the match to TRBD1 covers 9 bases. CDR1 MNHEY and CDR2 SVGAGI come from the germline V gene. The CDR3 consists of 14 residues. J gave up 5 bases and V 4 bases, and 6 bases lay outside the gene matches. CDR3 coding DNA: TGTGCCAGCAGTTCATCCGGGACAGGGAACGAGCAGTACTTC. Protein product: CASSSSGTGNEQYF.

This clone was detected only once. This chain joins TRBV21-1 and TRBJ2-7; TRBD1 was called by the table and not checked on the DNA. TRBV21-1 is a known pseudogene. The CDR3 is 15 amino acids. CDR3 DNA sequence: TGTGCCAGCAGCAAAGGGGCAGGGGGCTTCTACGAGCAGTACTTC. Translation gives CASSKGAGGFYEQYF.

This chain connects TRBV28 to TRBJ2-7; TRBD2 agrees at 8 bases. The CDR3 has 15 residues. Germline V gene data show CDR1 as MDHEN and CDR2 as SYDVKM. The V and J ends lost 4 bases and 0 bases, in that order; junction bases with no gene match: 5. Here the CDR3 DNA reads TGTGCCAGCAGTTATTCAGGGACTAGCTCCTACGAGCAGTACTTC. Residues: CASSYSGTSSYEQYF.

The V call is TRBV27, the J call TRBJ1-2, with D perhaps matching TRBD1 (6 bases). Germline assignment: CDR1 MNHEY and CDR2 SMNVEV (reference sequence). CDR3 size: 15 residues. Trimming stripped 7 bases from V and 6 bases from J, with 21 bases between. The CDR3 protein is CASTVGPTGTHGYTF. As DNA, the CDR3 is TGTGCCAGCACCGTAGGCCCCACAGGGACTCATGGCTACACCTTC.

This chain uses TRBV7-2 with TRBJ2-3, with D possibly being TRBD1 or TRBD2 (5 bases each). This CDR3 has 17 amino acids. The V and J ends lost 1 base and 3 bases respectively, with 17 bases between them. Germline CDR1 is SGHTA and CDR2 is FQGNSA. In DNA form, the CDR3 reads TGTGCCAGCAGCTTAGGGCTAGCCAGATGGGGGACAGATACGCAGTATTTT. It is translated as CASSLGLARWGTDTQYF.

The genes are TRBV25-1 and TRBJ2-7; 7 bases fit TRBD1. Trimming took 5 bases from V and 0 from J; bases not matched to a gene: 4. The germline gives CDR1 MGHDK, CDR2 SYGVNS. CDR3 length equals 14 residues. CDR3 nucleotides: TGTGCCAGCAGTCCTCGGGACAGCTCCTACGAGCAGTACTTC. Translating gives CASSPRDSSYEQYF.

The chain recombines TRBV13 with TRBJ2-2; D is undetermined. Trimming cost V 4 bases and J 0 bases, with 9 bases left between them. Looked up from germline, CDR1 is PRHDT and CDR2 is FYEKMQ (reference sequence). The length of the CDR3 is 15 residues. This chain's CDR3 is CASSYASTNTGELFF. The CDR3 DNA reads TGTGCCAGCAGCTACGCGTCAACGAACACCGGGGAGCTGTTTTTT.

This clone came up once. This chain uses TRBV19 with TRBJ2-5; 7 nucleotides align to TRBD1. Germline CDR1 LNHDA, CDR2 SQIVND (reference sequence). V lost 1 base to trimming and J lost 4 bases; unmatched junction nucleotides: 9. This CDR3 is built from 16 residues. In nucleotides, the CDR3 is TGTGCCAGTAGTATAGGGGACAGTGGCCCCCGAGAGACCCAGTACTTC. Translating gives CASSIGDSGPRETQYF.

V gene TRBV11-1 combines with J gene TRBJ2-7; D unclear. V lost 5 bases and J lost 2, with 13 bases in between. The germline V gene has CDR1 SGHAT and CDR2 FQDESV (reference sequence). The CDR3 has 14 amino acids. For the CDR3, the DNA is TGTGCCAGCAGCCCAAATACGGGTGCCTACGAGCAGTACTTC. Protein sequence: CASSPNTGAYEQYF.

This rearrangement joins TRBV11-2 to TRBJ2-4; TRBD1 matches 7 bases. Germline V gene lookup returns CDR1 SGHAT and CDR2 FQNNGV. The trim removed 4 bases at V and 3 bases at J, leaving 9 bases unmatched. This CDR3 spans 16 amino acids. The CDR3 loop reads CASSYSETGFKNIQYF. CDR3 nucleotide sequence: TGTGCCAGCAGCTACTCAGAGACAGGGTTCAAAAACATTCAGTACTTC.

CDR3 DNA: TGTGCCAGCAGCTCAAGAGGGGAAATCGATGAGCAGTTCTTC. Its protein is CASSSRGEIDEQFF. The chain employs TRBV13 and TRBJ2-1; D possibly uses TRBD1 or TRBD2 (5 bases each). The germline gives CDR1 PRHDT, CDR2 FYEKMQ (reference sequence). The CDR3 runs 14 residues. V lost 4 bases and J 8 bases, leaving 15 bases between the germline ends.

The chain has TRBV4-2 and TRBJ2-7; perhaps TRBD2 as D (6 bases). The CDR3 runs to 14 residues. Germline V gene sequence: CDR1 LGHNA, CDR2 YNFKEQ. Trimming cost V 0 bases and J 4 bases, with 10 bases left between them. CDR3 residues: CASSQDPAGYEQYF. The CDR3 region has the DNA TGTGCCAGCAGCCAAGATCCGGCGGGATACGAGCAGTACTTC.

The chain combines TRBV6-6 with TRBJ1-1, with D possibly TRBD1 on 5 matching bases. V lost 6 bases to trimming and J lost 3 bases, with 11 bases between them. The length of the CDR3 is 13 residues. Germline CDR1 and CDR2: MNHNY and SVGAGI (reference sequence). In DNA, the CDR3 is TGTGCCAGCAGATGGGGGGGGTACACTGAAGCTTTCTTT. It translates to CASRWGGYTEAFF.

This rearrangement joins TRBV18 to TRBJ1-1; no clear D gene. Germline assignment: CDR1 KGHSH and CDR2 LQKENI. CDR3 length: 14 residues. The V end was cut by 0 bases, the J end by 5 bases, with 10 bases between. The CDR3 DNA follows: TGTGCCAGCTCACCACCAGAGGGAGGGACTGAAGCTTTCTTT. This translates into CASSPPEGGTEAFF.

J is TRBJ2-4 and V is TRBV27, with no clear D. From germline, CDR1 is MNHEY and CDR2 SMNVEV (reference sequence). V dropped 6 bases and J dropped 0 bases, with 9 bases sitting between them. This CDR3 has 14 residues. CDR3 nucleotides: TGTGCCAGCAGGCAACTCCGAGCCAAAAACATTCAGTACTTC. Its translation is CASRQLRAKNIQYF.

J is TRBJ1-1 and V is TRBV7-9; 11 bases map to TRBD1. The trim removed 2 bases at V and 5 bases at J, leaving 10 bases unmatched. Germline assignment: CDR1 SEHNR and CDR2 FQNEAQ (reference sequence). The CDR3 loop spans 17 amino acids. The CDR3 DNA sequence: TGTGCCAGCAGCTTACGGAGAGGGACAGGGGGTTATACTGAAGCTTTCTTT. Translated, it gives CASSLRRGTGGYTEAFF.

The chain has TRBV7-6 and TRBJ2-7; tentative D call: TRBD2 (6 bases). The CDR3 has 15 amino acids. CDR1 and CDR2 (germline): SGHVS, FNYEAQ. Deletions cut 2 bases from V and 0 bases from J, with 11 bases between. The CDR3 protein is CASSLSGQFSYEQYF. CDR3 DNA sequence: TGTGCCAGCAGCTTAAGCGGGCAGTTCTCCTACGAGCAGTACTTC.

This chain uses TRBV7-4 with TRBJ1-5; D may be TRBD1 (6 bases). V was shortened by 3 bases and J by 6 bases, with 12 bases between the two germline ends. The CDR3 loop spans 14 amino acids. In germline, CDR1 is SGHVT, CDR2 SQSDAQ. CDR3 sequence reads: CASSFGGASQPQHF. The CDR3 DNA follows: TGTGCCAGCAGCTTTGGGGGGGCAAGTCAGCCCCAGCATTTT.

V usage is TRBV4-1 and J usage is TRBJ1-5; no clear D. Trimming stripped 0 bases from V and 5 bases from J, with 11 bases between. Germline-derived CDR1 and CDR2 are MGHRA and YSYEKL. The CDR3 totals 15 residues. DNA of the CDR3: TGCGCCAGCAGCCAAGACTCAAGAAGCGATCAGCCCCAGCATTTT. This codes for CASSQDSRSDQPQHF.

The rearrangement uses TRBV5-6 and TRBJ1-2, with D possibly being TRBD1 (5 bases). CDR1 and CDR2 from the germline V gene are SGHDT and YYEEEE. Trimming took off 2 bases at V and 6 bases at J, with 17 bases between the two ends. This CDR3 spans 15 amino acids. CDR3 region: CASSFRTPEYNGYTF. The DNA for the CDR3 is TGTGCCAGCAGCTTTAGGACACCAGAGTATAATGGCTACACCTTC.

CDR3 region: CASSLEETGTGAYEQYF. Here the CDR3 DNA reads TGTGCCAGCAGTTTGGAGGAAACCGGGACAGGGGCTTACGAGCAGTACTTC. V gene TRBV28 combines with J gene TRBJ2-7; 10 nucleotides align to TRBD1. The CDR3 runs to 17 residues. V shed 3 bases, J shed 4 bases, and the junction held 12 bases outside the gene matches. Per the germline V gene, CDR1 is MDHEN and CDR2 is SYDVKM.

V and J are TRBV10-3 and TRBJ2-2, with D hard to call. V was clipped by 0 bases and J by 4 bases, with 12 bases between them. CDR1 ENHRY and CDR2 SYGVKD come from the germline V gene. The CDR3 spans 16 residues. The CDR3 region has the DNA TGTGCCATCAGTGAGTCAAGCACAGAGATCACCGGGGAGCTGTTTTTT. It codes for CAISESSTEITGELFF.

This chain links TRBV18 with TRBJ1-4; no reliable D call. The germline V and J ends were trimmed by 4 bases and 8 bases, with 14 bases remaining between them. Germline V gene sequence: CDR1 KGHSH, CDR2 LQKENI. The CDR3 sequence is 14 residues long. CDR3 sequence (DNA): TGTGCCAGCTCACTGGGGAGGCAACCAGAAAAACTGTTTTTT. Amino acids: CASSLGRQPEKLFF. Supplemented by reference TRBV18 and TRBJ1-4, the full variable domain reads NAGVMQNPRHLVRRRGQEARLRCSPMKGHSHVYWYRQLPEEGLKFMVYLQKENIIDESGMPKERFSAEFPKEGPSILRIQQVVRGDSAAYFCASSLGRQPEKLFFGSGTQLSVL.